These 13 T cell receptor beta chains came from one sample sequenced in a study of PD-1 blockade in classical Hodgkin lymphoma. Time point defined: cycle 4 day 1 (C4D1), after 6 weeks of nivolumab. Each of the patients experienced relapse following autologous stem cell transplantation, and their brentuximab vedotin exposure differed. Repertoires were generated with immunoSEQ multiplex PCR, while TCRdb's copy carries only in-frame clones and drops some. The table lists about 44,000 clones, just over 65% of them singletons, with approximately 2.8% in the top ten. The source was peripheral blood mononuclear cells (PBMCs), collected before the fourth cycle of nivolumab. The receptor source for this set is a human donor with classical Hodgkin lymphoma.

This clone was found many times. CDR3 amino acids: CASSIVGIDNEQFF. The CDR3 bases are TGTGCCAGTAGTATCGTTGGGATAGACAATGAGCAGTTCTTC. The V gene is TRBV19, the J gene TRBJ2-1; D is ambiguous. The CDR3 is 14 amino acids. Trimming removed 3 bases at V and 5 bases at J, with 11 bases between. Germline CDR1 reads LNHDA; CDR2 reads SQIVND (reference sequence).

This chain's CDR3 is CVSWGAQETQYF. CDR3 DNA: TGTGTTAGTTGGGGGGCTCAAGAGACCCAGTACTTC. V is TRBV2 and J is TRBJ2-5; D assignment may be TRBD1 or TRBD2 (6 bases each). In germline, CDR1 is SNHLY, CDR2 FYNNEI. The CDR3 contains 12 residues.

This clone was seen a handful of times. The chain has TRBV28 and TRBJ1-1, with 8 nucleotides matching TRBD1. V was pared by 1 base and J by 5 bases, with 9 bases of the junction left unmatched. Germline CDR1 and CDR2: MDHEN and SYDVKM. This CDR3 is built from 16 residues. The CDR3 sequence: CASSLSTGVRGTEAFF. In DNA form, the CDR3 reads TGTGCCAGCAGTTTATCGACAGGGGTAAGGGGAACTGAAGCTTTCTTT.

Comments on this clone: A far larger clone is one base from this, pointing to a likely read error. This chain's CDR3 is CASSQVLAGEPYGYTF. The CDR3 DNA follows: TGTGCCAGCAGCCAAGTCCTTGCGGGGGAACCCTATGGCTACACCTTC. The chain carries TRBV5-4 and TRBJ1-2; D is possibly TRBD1 (5 bases). The V end was cut by 4 bases, the J end by 4 bases, with 20 bases between. Per germline, CDR1 SGHNT and CDR2 YYREEE (reference sequence). The CDR3 has 16 amino acids.

A few counts support this clone. The CDR3 DNA reads TGCGCCAGCAGTCGGGGGGCGACCCCCTCTGGAAACACCATATATTTT. Translation gives CASSRGATPSGNTIYF. The chain links TRBV5-1 to TRBJ1-3; tentatively, D is TRBD1 (6 bases). V dropped 5 bases and J dropped 0 bases, with 15 bases sitting between them. The germline V gene encodes CDR1 SGHRS and CDR2 YFSETQ. The CDR3 is 16 amino acids.

Only a few counts were recorded for this clone. The chain recombines TRBV7-9 with TRBJ1-4, with 7 bases lining up with TRBD1. In germline, CDR1 is SEHNR, CDR2 FQNEAQ (reference sequence). The junction had 7 bases not matched to a gene; V was cut back by 3 bases and J by 3 bases. The CDR3 has 16 amino acids. This CDR3 reads CASSFGQAVANEKLFF. The DNA for the CDR3 is TGTGCCAGCAGCTTCGGACAGGCCGTGGCTAATGAAAAACTGTTTTTT.

This clone was seen a handful of times. The CDR3 nucleotides read TGCGCCAGCAGCTTGGAGGGACAGACCTACAATGAGCAGTTCTTC. Translating gives CASSLEGQTYNEQFF. The chain recombines TRBV5-1 with TRBJ2-1, with 7 positions matching TRBD1. Germline V gene data show CDR1 as SGHRS and CDR2 as YFSETQ. J gave up 2 bases and V 0 bases, and 2 bases lay outside the gene matches. The CDR3 contains 15 residues.

The CDR3 loop is CASSSGTRSEQYF. DNA of the CDR3: TGTGCCAGCAGCTCCGGGACTAGGTCCGAGCAGTACTTC. This sequence joins TRBV6-6 and TRBJ2-7, with 8 bases aligning to TRBD2. CDR3 length: 13 residues. The germline V gene encodes CDR1 MNHNY and CDR2 SVGAGI (reference sequence). The J segment lost 6 bases and the V segment lost 6 bases, leaving 7 bases of the junction unmatched.

The chain has TRBV2 and TRBJ2-3; tentatively, D is TRBD1 (8 bases). The CDR3 contains 16 residues. Per germline, CDR1 SNHLY and CDR2 FYNNEI. Trimming took off 4 bases at V and 2 bases at J, with 16 bases between the two ends. The CDR3 DNA follows: TGTGCCAGCAGTGGGAACAGGGGGGGGCTCACAGATACGCAGTATTTT. This codes for CASSGNRGGLTDTQYF.

V is TRBV28 and J is TRBJ1-4; D perhaps matches TRBD1 (5 bases). Germline lookup yields CDR1 MDHEN and CDR2 SYDVKM. Trimming left V 7 bases short and J 8 bases short, with 14 bases between. The CDR3 consists of 13 residues. CDR3 sequence: CASKNQGYEKLFF. CDR3 in DNA: TGTGCCAGCAAAAATCAGGGTTACGAAAAACTGTTTTTT.

The rearrangement uses TRBV19 and TRBJ2-1; 10 positions agree with TRBD1. CDR1 is LNHDA and CDR2 is SQIVND in the germline V gene (reference sequence). V was clipped by 4 bases and J by 0 bases; unmatched bases: 0. This CDR3 is 15 amino acids long. As DNA, the CDR3 is TGTGCCAGTAGTAGGACAGGGGGCTCCTACAATGAGCAGTTCTTC. Its protein product is CASSRTGGSYNEQFF. Supplemented by reference TRBV19 and TRBJ2-1, the full variable domain reads DGGITQSPKYLFRKEGQNVTLSCEQNLNHDAMYWYRQDPGQGLRLIYYSQIVNDFQKGDIAEGYSVSREKKESFPLTVTSAQKNPTAFYLCASSRTGGSYNEQFFGPGTRLTVL.

V gene TRBV7-2 combines with J gene TRBJ2-2, with D uncertain. Trimming pared 2 bases from V and 6 bases from J, leaving 7 bases between. The germline V gene has CDR1 SGHTA and CDR2 FQGNSA. This CDR3 contains 13 residues. CDR3 in DNA: TGTGCCAGCAGCTTAAAAAGAGCCGGGGAGCTGTTTTTT. This gives the protein CASSLKRAGELFF.

In this sample, this clone is medium-sized. At one end the junction does not follow the germline gene, possibly because of a read error. The genes are TRBV7-2 and TRBJ2-7; D is possibly TRBD1 (6 bases). Looked up from germline, CDR1 is SGHTA and CDR2 is FQGNSA. This CDR3 has 12 residues. Here the CDR3 reads CASRLGGYEQYF. The CDR3 DNA reads as TGTGCCAGCAGGTTAGGGGGCTACGAGCAGTACTTC.